This is a list of T cell receptor beta chains from one sample in a study of shared clonotypes between healthy human individuals. The assay was immunoSEQ multiplex PCR, and TCRdb's table has in-frame clones only and misses some. Of fewer than 1.4 million clones in the sample, about 80% were seen once. Sequencing was done on a sample of memory CD4+ T cells from PBMCs. Receptors originate from a man aged 18-30 years in good health. Some clones in this sample may be carry-over from other donors' samples. Both conserved end residues are part of each CDR3. The order of the fields is J gene, D gene, V gene, clone size, CDR3 DNA, CDR3 protein. D genes are given only for firm matches. A row's size may be missing; if present it is once, few, many or a size class.

j_gene: TRBJ1-5
d_gene: NA
v_gene: TRBV10-1
abundance: NA
CDR3nt: TGCGCCAGCAGTCTGATAGGCAATCAGCCCCAGCATTTT
CDR3aa: CASSLIGNQPQHF

j_gene: TRBJ1-1
d_gene: NA
v_gene: TRBV11-2
abundance: NA
CDR3nt: TGTGCCAGCAGTCCAGGTGGCAGGGTGAACACTGAAGCTTTCTTT
CDR3aa: CASSPGGRVNTEAFF

j_gene: TRBJ1-1
d_gene: NA
v_gene: TRBV27
abundance: NA
CDR3nt: TGTGCCAGCAGTTCTAGAGTAGCCAACACTGAAGCTTTCTTT
CDR3aa: CASSSRVANTEAFF

j_gene: TRBJ2-4
d_gene: TRBD1
v_gene: TRBV5-1
abundance: NA
CDR3nt: TGCGCCAGCAGCTTGGTGGGACAGAGGAACATTCAGTACTTC
CDR3aa: CASSLVGQRNIQYF

j_gene: TRBJ2-7
d_gene: NA
v_gene: TRBV27
abundance: NA
CDR3nt: TGTGCCAGCAGTCGTTCGCCAAGCTCCTACGAGCAGTACTTC
CDR3aa: CASSRSPSSYEQYF

j_gene: TRBJ2-7
d_gene: TRBD2
v_gene: TRBV7-8
abundance: NA
CDR3nt: TGTGCCAGCAGCTTAGTAATGAGGGCTAGCGGGAACTACGAGCAGTACTTC
CDR3aa: CASSLVMRASGNYEQYF

j_gene: TRBJ2-2
d_gene: NA
v_gene: TRBV21-1
abundance: once
CDR3nt: TGTGCCAGCAGGGCCGGGGAGCTGTTTTTT
CDR3aa: CASRAGELFF

j_gene: TRBJ1-1
d_gene: NA
v_gene: TRBV7-3
abundance: few
CDR3nt: TGTGCCAGCAGCCGACGGAAGAACACTGAAGCTTTCTTT
CDR3aa: CASSRRKNTEAFF

j_gene: TRBJ2-5
d_gene: NA
v_gene: TRBV4-1
abundance: NA
CDR3nt: TGCGCCAGCAGCCAAGAACGGGGGTGGAAGACCCAGTACTTC
CDR3aa: CASSQERGWKTQYF

j_gene: TRBJ2-7
d_gene: NA
v_gene: TRBV6-5
abundance: NA
CDR3nt: TGTGCCAGCAGCTCTCATGGGGAGCGCACCTACGAGCAGTACTTC
CDR3aa: CASSSHGERTYEQYF

j_gene: TRBJ1-2
d_gene: NA
v_gene: TRBV6-5
abundance: NA
CDR3nt: TGTGCCAGCAGTTACGGGCAGGGGTTCTATGGCTACACCTTC
CDR3aa: CASSYGQGFYGYTF

j_gene: TRBJ2-5
d_gene: TRBD1
v_gene: TRBV5-1
abundance: NA
CDR3nt: TGCGCCAGCAACGAACCGGGACAGCAAGAGACCCAGTACTTC
CDR3aa: CASNEPGQQETQYF

j_gene: TRBJ2-2
d_gene: NA
v_gene: TRBV7-8
abundance: NA
CDR3nt: TGTGCCAGCAGCTTAGAGCAGAACACCGGGGAGCTGTTTTTT
CDR3aa: CASSLEQNTGELFF

j_gene: TRBJ2-2
d_gene: TRBD2
v_gene: TRBV9
abundance: NA
CDR3nt: TGTGCCAGCAGCGTAGGATTTTGGGGGACTAGCACCACCGGGGAGCTGTTTTTT
CDR3aa: CASSVGFWGTSTTGELFF

j_gene: TRBJ1-4
d_gene: NA
v_gene: TRBV5-4
abundance: NA
CDR3nt: TGTGCCAGCAGCTTGGCTCCTAGGGGGGAAAAACTGTTTTTT
CDR3aa: CASSLAPRGEKLFF

j_gene: TRBJ1-1
d_gene: NA
v_gene: TRBV2
abundance: NA
CDR3nt: TGTGCCAGCAGTGAAGGGATGGGCACTGAAGCTTTCTTT
CDR3aa: CASSEGMGTEAFF

j_gene: TRBJ2-1
d_gene: TRBD2
v_gene: TRBV14
abundance: NA
CDR3nt: TGTGCCAGCAGCCACTTACTAGCGGGAGTTATCAATGAGCAGTTCTTC
CDR3aa: CASSHLLAGVINEQFF

j_gene: TRBJ1-2
d_gene: TRBD1
v_gene: TRBV6-1
abundance: NA
CDR3nt: TGTGCCAGCAGCCTACAGGGGACGGGCTACACCTTC
CDR3aa: CASSLQGTGYTF

j_gene: TRBJ1-1
d_gene: NA
v_gene: TRBV27
abundance: NA
CDR3nt: TGTGCCAGCAGGGCGGAACGAGCTTTCTTT
CDR3aa: CASRAERAFF

j_gene: TRBJ1-5
d_gene: NA
v_gene: TRBV6-1
abundance: few
CDR3nt: TGTGCCAGCAGTTATCGAGGGATCCATCAGCCCCAGCATTTT
CDR3aa: CASSYRGIHQPQHF

j_gene: TRBJ2-2
d_gene: NA
v_gene: TRBV5-1
abundance: NA
CDR3nt: TGCGCCACCCAGGGGGGGGGAGCGAACACCGGGGAGCTGTTTTTT
CDR3aa: CATQGGGANTGELFF

j_gene: TRBJ2-5
d_gene: TRBD1
v_gene: TRBV2
abundance: NA
CDR3nt: TGTGCCAGCAGTTCCGGGACAGGGGGCGGAGAGACCCAGTACTTC
CDR3aa: CASSSGTGGGETQYF

j_gene: TRBJ1-1
d_gene: NA
v_gene: TRBV7-3
abundance: NA
CDR3nt: TGTGCCAGCAGCCCCCATGGAGGCACTGAAGCTTTCTTT
CDR3aa: CASSPHGGTEAFF

j_gene: TRBJ2-3
d_gene: NA
v_gene: TRBV5-6
abundance: once
CDR3nt: TGTGCCAGCAGCCCGAATACAGATACGCAGTATTTT
CDR3aa: CASSPNTDTQYF

j_gene: TRBJ2-1
d_gene: TRBD1
v_gene: TRBV27
abundance: NA
CDR3nt: TGTGCCAGCAGTCCCATTTCGAGACAGGGGTACAATGAGCAGTTCTTC
CDR3aa: CASSPISRQGYNEQFF

j_gene: TRBJ1-1
d_gene: NA
v_gene: TRBV6-6
abundance: NA
CDR3nt: TGTGCCAGCAGCGGGTTCGGGTACACTGAAGCTTTCTTT
CDR3aa: CASSGFGYTEAFF

j_gene: TRBJ2-3
d_gene: NA
v_gene: TRBV7-4
abundance: NA
CDR3nt: TGTGCCAGCAGCCCACCCACACGCCTCCCGCAGTATTTT
CDR3aa: CASSPPTRLPQYF

j_gene: TRBJ2-3
d_gene: NA
v_gene: TRBV19
abundance: NA
CDR3nt: TGTGCCAGTAGTATATTTTCGGCAGATACGCAGTATTTT
CDR3aa: CASSIFSADTQYF

j_gene: TRBJ1-1
d_gene: NA
v_gene: TRBV6-6
abundance: NA
CDR3nt: TGTGCCAGCAGCCCGGGACCCTCTGAAGCTTTCTTT
CDR3aa: CASSPGPSEAFF

j_gene: TRBJ2-7
d_gene: NA
v_gene: TRBV28
abundance: NA
CDR3nt: TGTGCCAGCAGTGGAAGCTGGGGGCAAACCTACGAGCAGTACTTC
CDR3aa: CASSGSWGQTYEQYF

j_gene: TRBJ1-2
d_gene: NA
v_gene: TRBV10-3
abundance: NA
CDR3nt: TGTGCCATCAGTGAGTCGTGGGGCTACACCTTC
CDR3aa: CAISESWGYTF

j_gene: TRBJ1-3
d_gene: TRBD1
v_gene: TRBV6-5
abundance: once
CDR3nt: TGTGCCAGCAGGACAGGGGGAGGTAACACCATATATTTT
CDR3aa: CASRTGGGNTIYF

j_gene: TRBJ1-2
d_gene: NA
v_gene: TRBV28
abundance: NA
CDR3nt: TGTGCCAGCAGCTCACCGGTCCTCATGGGAGGCTACACCTTC
CDR3aa: CASSSPVLMGGYTF

j_gene: TRBJ2-2
d_gene: TRBD1
v_gene: TRBV9
abundance: once
CDR3nt: TGTGCCAGCAGCGTAGGACAGGGGACGCTGTTTTTT
CDR3aa: CASSVGQGTLFF

j_gene: TRBJ1-1
d_gene: NA
v_gene: TRBV6-1
abundance: once
CDR3nt: TGTGCCAGCAGTGGAACCCTTACACGGGCTGAAGCTTTCTTT
CDR3aa: CASSGTLTRAEAFF